This TCR beta chain stems from a study of blood T cell repertoires in COVID-19. Study at large: COVID-19 samples, acute and convalescent, were from the United States, Italy and Spain. PBMCs, B-cell-depleted T cells, or T cells were the source of the cDNA or gDNA that made up the material.

The CDR3 totals 16 residues. Germline lookup yields CDR1 LGHDT and CDR2 YNNKEL (reference sequence). Trimming took off 1 base at V and 1 base at J, with 8 bases between the two ends. In the study's own analysis: The authors estimated nucleated cell counts from reference gene primer amplification. Assay: immunoSEQ multiplex PCR; the TCRdb copy retains only in-frame clones and omits some. Clonal size and the V and J genes are those of that table, whereas D and trimming came from the DNA. The table shows roughly 410,000 clones, with roughly 90% occurring only once. The source is a man between 35 and 55 years old with acute or convalescent COVID-19. The sequenced sample consisted of peripheral blood. J is TRBJ2-6 and V is TRBV3-1 (or the pseudogene TRBV3-2); D is undetermined. CDR3 in DNA: TGTGCCAGCAGCCAAGTAGCTCAGTCTGGGGCCAACGTCCTGACTTTC. Translated: CASSQVAQSGANVLTF.